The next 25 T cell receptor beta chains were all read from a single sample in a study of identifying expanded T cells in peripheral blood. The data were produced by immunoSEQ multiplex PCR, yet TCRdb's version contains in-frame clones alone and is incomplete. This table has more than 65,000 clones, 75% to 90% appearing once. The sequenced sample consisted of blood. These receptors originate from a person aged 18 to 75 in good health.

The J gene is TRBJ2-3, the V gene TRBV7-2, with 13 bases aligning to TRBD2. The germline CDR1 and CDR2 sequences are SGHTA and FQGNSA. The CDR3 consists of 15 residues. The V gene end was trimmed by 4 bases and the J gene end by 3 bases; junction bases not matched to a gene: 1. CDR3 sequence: CASSWTSGGTDTQYF. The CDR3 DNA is TGTGCCAGCAGCTGGACTAGCGGGGGAACAGATACGCAGTATTTT.

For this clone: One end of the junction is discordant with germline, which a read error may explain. The CDR3, as DNA: TGCGCCAGCAGCCATAGGGGGGGCCCCTTT. As protein: CASSHRGGPF. The genes are TRBV23-1 and TRBJ1-6; possible D gene TRBD1, 6 bases. TRBV23-1 is filed as an ORF, its function uncertain. CDR3 length: 10 residues.

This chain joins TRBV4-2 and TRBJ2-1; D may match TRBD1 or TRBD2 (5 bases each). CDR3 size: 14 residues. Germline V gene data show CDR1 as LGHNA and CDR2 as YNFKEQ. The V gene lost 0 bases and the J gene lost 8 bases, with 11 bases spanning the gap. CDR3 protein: CASSQEGDQDEQFF. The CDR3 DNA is TGTGCCAGCAGCCAAGAGGGGGACCAGGATGAGCAGTTCTTC.

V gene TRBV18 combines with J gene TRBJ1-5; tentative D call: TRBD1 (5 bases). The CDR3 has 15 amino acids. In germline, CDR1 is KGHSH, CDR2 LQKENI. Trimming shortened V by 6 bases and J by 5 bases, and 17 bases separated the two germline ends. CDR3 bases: TGTGCCAGCTCTCCGACGGGGGATAGGGATCAGCCCCAGCATTTT. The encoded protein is CASSPTGDRDQPQHF.

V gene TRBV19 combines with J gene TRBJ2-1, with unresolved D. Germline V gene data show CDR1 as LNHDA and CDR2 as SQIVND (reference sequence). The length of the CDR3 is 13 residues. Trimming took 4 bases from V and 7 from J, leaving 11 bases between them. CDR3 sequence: CASSRGGVNEQFF. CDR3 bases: TGTGCCAGTAGTAGAGGTGGTGTTAATGAGCAGTTCTTC.

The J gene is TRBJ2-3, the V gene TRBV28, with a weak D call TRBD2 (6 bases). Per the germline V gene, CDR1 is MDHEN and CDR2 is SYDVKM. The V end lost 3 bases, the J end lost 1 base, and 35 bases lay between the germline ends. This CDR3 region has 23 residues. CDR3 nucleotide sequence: TGTGCCAGCAGTTTCGACTTCCCCTATGTCCTTACACCCGGGGACTCCGGCACAGATACGCAGTATTTT. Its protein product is CASSFDFPYVLTPGDSGTDTQYF.

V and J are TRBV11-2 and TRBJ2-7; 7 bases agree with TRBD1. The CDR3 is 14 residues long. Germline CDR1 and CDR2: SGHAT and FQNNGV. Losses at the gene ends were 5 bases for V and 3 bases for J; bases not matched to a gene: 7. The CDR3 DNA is TGTGCCAGCAGCGTCAGACAGGGCGGCTACGAGCAGTACTTC. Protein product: CASSVRQGGYEQYF.

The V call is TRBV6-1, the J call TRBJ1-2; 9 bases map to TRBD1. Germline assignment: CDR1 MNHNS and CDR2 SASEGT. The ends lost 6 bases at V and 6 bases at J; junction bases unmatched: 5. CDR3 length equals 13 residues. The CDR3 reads CASSRDRADGYTF. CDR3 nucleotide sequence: TGTGCCAGCAGCCGGGACAGGGCGGATGGCTACACCTTC.

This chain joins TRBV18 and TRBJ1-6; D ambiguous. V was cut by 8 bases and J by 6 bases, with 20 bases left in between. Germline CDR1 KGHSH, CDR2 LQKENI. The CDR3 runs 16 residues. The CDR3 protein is CASTSRPIEVNSPLHF. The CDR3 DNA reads TGTGCCAGCACATCACGTCCGATTGAAGTTAATTCACCCCTCCACTTT.

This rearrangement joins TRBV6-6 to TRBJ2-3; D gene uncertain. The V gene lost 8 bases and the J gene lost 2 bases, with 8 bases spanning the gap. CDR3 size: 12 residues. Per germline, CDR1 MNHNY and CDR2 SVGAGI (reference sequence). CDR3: CASSKNTDTQYF. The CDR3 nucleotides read TGTGCCAGCTCCAAAAACACAGATACGCAGTATTTT.

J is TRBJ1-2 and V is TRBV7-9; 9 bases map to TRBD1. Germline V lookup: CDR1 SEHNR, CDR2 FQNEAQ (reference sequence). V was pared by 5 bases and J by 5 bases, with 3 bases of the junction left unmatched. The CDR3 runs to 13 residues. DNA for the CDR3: TGTGCCAGCAGCCCGGACAGGGGTTATGGCTACACCTTC. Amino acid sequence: CASSPDRGYGYTF.

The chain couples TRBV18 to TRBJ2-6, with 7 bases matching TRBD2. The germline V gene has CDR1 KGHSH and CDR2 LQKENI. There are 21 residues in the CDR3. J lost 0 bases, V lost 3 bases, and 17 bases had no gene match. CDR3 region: CASSPRGGTLPPFSGANVLTF. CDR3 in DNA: TGTGCCAGCTCACCTCGGGGAGGGACCCTACCCCCGTTCTCTGGGGCCAACGTCCTGACTTTC.

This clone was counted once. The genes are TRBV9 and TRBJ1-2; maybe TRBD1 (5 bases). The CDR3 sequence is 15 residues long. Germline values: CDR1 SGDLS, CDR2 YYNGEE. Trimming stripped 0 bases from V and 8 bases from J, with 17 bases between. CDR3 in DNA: TGTGCCAGCAGCGTAGCGGGGGACCTCGGGTACGGCTACACCTTC. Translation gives CASSVAGDLGYGYTF. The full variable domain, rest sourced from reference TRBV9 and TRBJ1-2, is DSGVTQTPKHLITATGQRVTLRCSPRSGDLSVYWYQQSLDQGLQFLIQYYNGEERAKGNILERFSAQQFPDLHSELNLSSLELGDSALYFCASSVAGDLGYGYTFGSGTRLTVV.

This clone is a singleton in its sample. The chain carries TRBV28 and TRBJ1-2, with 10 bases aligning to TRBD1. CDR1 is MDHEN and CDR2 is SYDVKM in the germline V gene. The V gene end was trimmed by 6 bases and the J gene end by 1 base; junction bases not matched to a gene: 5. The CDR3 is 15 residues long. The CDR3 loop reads CASRPTGGLNYGYTF. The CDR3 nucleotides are TGTGCCAGCAGGCCGACAGGGGGCCTTAACTATGGCTACACCTTC.

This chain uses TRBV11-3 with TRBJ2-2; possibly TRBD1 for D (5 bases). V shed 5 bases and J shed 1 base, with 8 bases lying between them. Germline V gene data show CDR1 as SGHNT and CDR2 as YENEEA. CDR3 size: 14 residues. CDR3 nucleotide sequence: TGTGCCAGCAGCACTCAGGGGAACACCGGGGAGCTGTTTTTT. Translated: CASSTQGNTGELFF. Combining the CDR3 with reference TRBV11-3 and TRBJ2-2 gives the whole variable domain EAGVVQSPRYKIIEKKQPVAFWCNPISGHNTLYWYLQNLGQGPELLIRYENEEAVDDSQLPKDRFSAERLKGVDSTLKIQPAELGDSAVYLCASSTQGNTGELFFGEGSRLTVL.

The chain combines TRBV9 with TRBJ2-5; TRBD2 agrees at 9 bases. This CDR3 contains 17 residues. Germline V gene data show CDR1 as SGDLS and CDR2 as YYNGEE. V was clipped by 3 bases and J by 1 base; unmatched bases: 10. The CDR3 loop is CASSAPLGGGVQETQYF. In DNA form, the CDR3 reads TGTGCCAGCAGCGCCCCCTTGGGCGGGGGGGTCCAAGAGACCCAGTACTTC.

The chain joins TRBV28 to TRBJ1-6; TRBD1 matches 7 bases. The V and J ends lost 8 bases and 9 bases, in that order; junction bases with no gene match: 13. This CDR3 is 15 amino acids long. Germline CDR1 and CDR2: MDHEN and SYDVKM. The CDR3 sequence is CASRIRQGSGSPLHF. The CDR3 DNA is TGTGCCAGCCGAATTAGACAGGGATCCGGTTCACCCCTCCACTTT. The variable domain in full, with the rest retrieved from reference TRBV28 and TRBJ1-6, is DVKVTQSSRYLVKRTGEKVFLECVQDMDHENMFWYRQDPGLGLRLIYFSYDVKMKEKGDIPEGYSVSREKKERFSLILESASTNQTSMYLCASRIRQGSGSPLHFGNGTRLTVT.

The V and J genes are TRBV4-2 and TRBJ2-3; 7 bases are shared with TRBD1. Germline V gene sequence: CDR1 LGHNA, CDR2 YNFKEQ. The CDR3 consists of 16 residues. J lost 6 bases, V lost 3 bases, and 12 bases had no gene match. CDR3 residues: CASSQGPTGFGDTQYF. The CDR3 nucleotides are TGTGCCAGCAGCCAGGGCCCGACAGGGTTTGGTGATACGCAGTATTTT.

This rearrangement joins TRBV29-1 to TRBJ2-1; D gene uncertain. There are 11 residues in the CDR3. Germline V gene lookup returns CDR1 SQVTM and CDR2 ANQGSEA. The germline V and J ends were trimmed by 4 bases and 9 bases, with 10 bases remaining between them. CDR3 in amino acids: CSVVERSEQFF. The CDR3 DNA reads TGCAGCGTTGTGGAACGGAGTGAGCAGTTCTTC.

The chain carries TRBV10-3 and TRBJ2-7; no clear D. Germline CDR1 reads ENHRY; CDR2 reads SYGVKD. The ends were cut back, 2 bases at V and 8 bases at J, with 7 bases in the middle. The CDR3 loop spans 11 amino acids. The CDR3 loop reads CAISEGDKQYF. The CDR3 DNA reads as TGTGCCATCAGTGAGGGCGATAAGCAGTACTTC.

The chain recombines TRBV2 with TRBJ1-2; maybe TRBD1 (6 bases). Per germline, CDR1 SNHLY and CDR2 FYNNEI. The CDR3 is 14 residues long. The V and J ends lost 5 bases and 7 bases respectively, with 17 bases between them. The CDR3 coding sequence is TGTGCCAGCAGTAACACAGGGTGGGGGGGTGGCTACACCTTC. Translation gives CASSNTGWGGGYTF.

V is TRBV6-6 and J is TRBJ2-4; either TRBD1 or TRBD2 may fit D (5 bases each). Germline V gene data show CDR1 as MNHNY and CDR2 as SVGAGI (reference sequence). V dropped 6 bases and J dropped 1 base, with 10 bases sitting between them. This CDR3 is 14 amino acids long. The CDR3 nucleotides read TGTGCCAGCAGAAGAGAGGGGGCCAAAAACATTCAGTACTTC. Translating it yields CASRREGAKNIQYF.

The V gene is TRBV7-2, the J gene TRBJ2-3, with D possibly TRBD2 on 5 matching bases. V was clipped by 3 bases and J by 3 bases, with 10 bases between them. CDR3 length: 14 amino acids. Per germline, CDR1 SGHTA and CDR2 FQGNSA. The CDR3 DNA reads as TGTGCCAGCAGCTTTAGCGTCAGGACAGATACGCAGTATTTT. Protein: CASSFSVRTDTQYF.

CDR3 protein: CASKTGLAGGTDTQYF. CDR3 DNA sequence: TGTGCCAGCAAAACGGGACTAGCGGGAGGCACAGATACGCAGTATTTT. The genes are TRBV2 and TRBJ2-3; TRBD2 aligns across 14 bases. This CDR3 contains 16 residues. Germline trimming cut 7 bases from V and 1 base from J; bases unmatched to any gene: 4. CDR1 and CDR2 (germline): SNHLY, FYNNEI.

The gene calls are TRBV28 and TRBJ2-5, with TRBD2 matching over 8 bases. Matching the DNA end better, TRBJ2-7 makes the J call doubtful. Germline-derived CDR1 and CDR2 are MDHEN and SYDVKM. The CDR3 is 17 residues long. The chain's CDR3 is CASSFPAGTRVSNEQYF. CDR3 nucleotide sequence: TGTGCCAGCAGTTTTCCCGCCGGGACTAGAGTATCCAACGAGCAGTACTTC.